This TCR beta chain stems from a study of control samples from healthy donors and cancer patients. TCRdb's table, derived via immunoSEQ multiplex PCR, lists solely in-frame clones and lacks some. The data hold 120,000 to 150,000 clones, with 80% to 95% observed a single time. Germline CDR1 is DFQATT and CDR2 is SNEGSKA (reference sequence). The CDR3 loop spans 19 amino acids. V was clipped by 3 bases and J by 4 bases, with 28 bases between them. The sequence was obtained from a man aged 30 to 39 in good health. Sequenced input: blood. This chain connects TRBV20-1 to TRBJ2-1, with D possibly being TRBD1 (6 bases). This CDR3 reads CSASKFWVSRQGSYNEQFF. CDR3 bases: TGCAGTGCTAGTAAGTTTTGGGTAAGTAGGCAGGGGTCGTACAATGAGCAGTTCTTC.